The 6 T cell receptor beta chains presented below share a single source sample, sequenced in a study of blood T cell repertoires in COVID-19. Sequencing used immunoSEQ multiplex PCR; TCRdb keeps in-frame clones, though not all of them. The sample comprises under 300,000 clones, 90% to 95% of which are singletons, and around 1.8% rests with the top ten. The sequencing sample was made of PBMCs or T cells enriched from blood (not recorded which). All receptors come from a woman aged 18-30 years who had recovered from COVID-19.

This rearrangement joins TRBV11-3 to TRBJ1-1, with TRBD1 matching over 8 bases. CDR1 is SGHNT, CDR2 YENEEA, per germline. The CDR3 length is 16 residues. Germline trimming cut 5 bases from V and 2 bases from J; bases unmatched to any gene: 10. The CDR3 protein is CASSLTGGRGNTEAFF. The CDR3 DNA is TGTGCCAGCAGCCTAACAGGGGGTCGAGGTAACACTGAAGCTTTCTTT.

The chain recombines TRBV5-4 with TRBJ1-2; D is possibly TRBD1 (5 bases). V was cut by 0 bases and J by 8 bases, with 14 bases left in between. The V gene's germline CDR1 is SGHNT and CDR2 YYREEE (reference sequence). This CDR3 contains 14 residues. CDR3 DNA sequence: TGTGCCAGCAGCTTGGATGTTTCCCAGGGCGGCTACACCTTC. Its protein product is CASSLDVSQGGYTF.

V usage is TRBV7-6 and J usage is TRBJ1-4; no definite D call. CDR1 SGHVS and CDR2 FNYEAQ come from the germline V gene. Between the trimmed V and J ends, which lost 5 bases and 0 bases, there was a span of 10 bases. The CDR3 extends over 15 amino acids. CDR3 coding DNA: TGTGCCAGCAGCCCCTGGGCAGCAACTAATGAAAAACTGTTTTTT. Its translation: CASSPWAATNEKLFF.

This chain connects TRBV21-1 to TRBJ1-6. TRBV21-1 is reported as a pseudogene. CDR3 length: 15 amino acids. The CDR3 DNA reads TGTGCCAGCAGCAAGTGGGCAGCGGCACGCTCACCCCTCCACTTT. It is translated as CASSKWAAARSPLHF.

J is TRBJ1-2 and V is TRBV27; TRBD1 aligns across 11 bases. Germline V gene data show CDR1 as MNHEY and CDR2 as SMNVEV (reference sequence). The CDR3 spans 16 residues. The trim removed 2 bases at V and 3 bases at J, leaving 5 bases unmatched. In DNA, the CDR3 is TGTGCCAGCAGTTTACGACCGGGACAGGGGGACTATGGCTACACCTTC. It encodes CASSLRPGQGDYGYTF.

As regards this clone: This likely comes from a read error, as the CDR3 has no conserved phenylalanine or tryptophan at its end. No DNA is shown, since the ends of the CDR3 on it are uncertain; the CDR3 is the one TCRdb lists. The chain recombines TRBV3-1 (or the pseudogene TRBV3-2) with TRBJ1-2; the D segment call TRBD1 is taken from the table without a DNA check. The CDR3 extends over 14 residues, inclusive of both ends. The germline CDR1 and CDR2 sequences are LGHDT and YNNKEL (reference sequence). CDR3 amino acids: CASSPFHPPETTNL.